One sample yielded the 11 T cell receptor beta chains listed below, sequenced in a study of blood T cell repertoires in COVID-19. Sequencing used immunoSEQ multiplex PCR; TCRdb keeps in-frame clones, though not all of them. The sample lists around 200,000 clones; roughly 90% were seen once. Sequencing input: PBMCs or T cells enriched from blood (not recorded which). These receptor sequences come from a woman between 25 and 40 years old who had been exposed to COVID-19.

V gene TRBV18 combines with J gene TRBJ2-1, with TRBD1 as a possible D gene (5 bases). V shed 5 bases and J shed 9 bases, with 14 bases lying between them. This CDR3 region has 13 residues. CDR1 is KGHSH and CDR2 is LQKENI in the germline V gene. This chain's CDR3 is CASSRLEQGEQFF. CDR3 DNA sequence: TGTGCCAGCTCAAGGCTGGAGCAGGGTGAGCAGTTCTTC.

This sequence joins TRBV12-5 and TRBJ1-1; weak D call: TRBD1 (5 bases). The CDR3 totals 16 residues. Trimming took 6 bases from V and 0 from J, leaving 17 bases between them. Germline V CDR1 and CDR2: LGHNT, FRNRAP. The DNA of the CDR3 is TGTGCTAGTGGCTTCACCGTCAGGGCTATGAACACTGAAGCTTTCTTT. Its protein is CASGFTVRAMNTEAFF. Supplemented by reference TRBV12-5 and TRBJ1-1, the full variable domain reads DARVTQTPRHKVTEMGQEVTMRCQPILGHNTVFWYRQTMMQGLELLAYFRNRAPLDDSGMPKDRFSAEMPDATLATLKIQPSEPRDSAVYFCASGFTVRAMNTEAFFGQGTRLTVV.

The V gene is TRBV10-2, the J gene TRBJ1-6; no clear D. The germline V and J ends were trimmed by 3 bases and 6 bases, with 9 bases remaining between them. This CDR3 is 14 amino acids long. Germline CDR1 WSHSY, CDR2 SAAADI. CDR3 amino acids: CASSEWESNSPLHF. The CDR3 DNA sequence: TGCGCCAGCAGTGAATGGGAGTCTAATTCACCCCTCCACTTT.

A few counts support this clone. The gene calls are TRBV10-3 and TRBJ1-2; D gene ambiguous. Germline values: CDR1 ENHRY, CDR2 SYGVKD. The CDR3 sequence is 13 residues long. The ends were cut back, 2 bases at V and 4 bases at J, with 8 bases in the middle. The CDR3 here is CAISEEGSYGYTF. DNA for the CDR3: TGTGCCATCAGTGAGGAGGGTTCCTATGGCTACACCTTC.

In this sample, this clone turned up a few times. The genes are TRBV5-8 and TRBJ1-5; D may be TRBD1 (5 bases). V gave up 4 bases and J gave up 2 bases, with 16 bases separating them. Germline V gene sequence: CDR1 SGHTS, CDR2 YDEGEE. The CDR3 covers 16 residues. In DNA, the CDR3 is TGTGCCAGCAGCGATAAGGACTGGGGGGGCAATCAGCCCCAGCATTTT. This gives the protein CASSDKDWGGNQPQHF.

CDR3 protein: CASSQNGYENEQFF. The CDR3 DNA reads TGCGCCAGCAGCCAAAATGGTTATGAGAATGAGCAGTTCTTC. The V call is TRBV4-1, the J call TRBJ2-1; no reliable D call. Per the germline V gene, CDR1 is MGHRA and CDR2 is YSYEKL. The CDR3 has 14 residues. V was shortened by 2 bases and J by 7 bases, with 12 bases between the two germline ends.

The chain carries TRBV11-3 and TRBJ2-5, with a tentative D call TRBD1 (6 bases). The V gene's germline CDR1 is SGHNT and CDR2 YENEEA. The CDR3 contains 14 residues. With 6 bases removed from V and 3 bases from J, the gap between germline ends came to 14 bases. The CDR3 coding sequence is TGTGCCAGCAGATTCTTCGCAGGGGAAGAGACCCAGTACTTC. It encodes CASRFFAGEETQYF.

The chain combines TRBV21-1 with TRBJ1-1; whether TRBD1, the table's D call, matches the DNA was not checked. TRBV21-1 is recorded as a pseudogene. CDR3 size: 16 residues. The CDR3 loop reads CASSKERPGMNTEAFF. CDR3 DNA sequence: TGTGCCAGCAGCAAAGAACGGCCAGGGATGAACACTGAAGCTTTCTTT.

The genes are TRBV28 and TRBJ2-7, with D perhaps matching TRBD1 (6 bases). This CDR3 is 13 amino acids long. CDR1 is MDHEN and CDR2 is SYDVKM in the germline V gene. With 6 bases removed from V and 7 bases from J, the gap between germline ends came to 16 bases. The CDR3 DNA is TGTGCCAGCAGAATTAAGAGGGGGAGTGAGCAGTACTTC. Its translation is CASRIKRGSEQYF.

The CDR3, as DNA: TGTGCCATCAGTGAGTCCCGCTATGGCTACACCTTC. Protein product: CAISESRYGYTF. The V and J genes are TRBV10-3 and TRBJ1-2; the D is unclear. This CDR3 comprises 12 residues. The V gene's germline CDR1 is ENHRY and CDR2 SYGVKD. V lost 0 bases and J 4 bases, leaving 3 bases between the germline ends.

V and J are TRBV7-2 and TRBJ1-5; unclear D gene. Germline V gene lookup returns CDR1 SGHTA and CDR2 FQGNSA. V shed 1 base and J shed 2 bases, with 9 bases lying between them. The CDR3 runs to 15 residues. The CDR3, as DNA: TGTGCCAGCAGCTTAGTGGAGGGCGGCAATCAGCCCCAGCATTTT. Protein product: CASSLVEGGNQPQHF. The full variable domain, with the rest looked up from reference TRBV7-2 and TRBJ1-5, is GAGVSQSPSNKVTEKGKDVELRCDPISGHTALYWYRQSLGQGLEFLIYFQGNSAPDKSGLPSDRFSAERTGGSVSTLTIQRTQQEDSAVYLCASSLVEGGNQPQHFGDGTRLSIL.